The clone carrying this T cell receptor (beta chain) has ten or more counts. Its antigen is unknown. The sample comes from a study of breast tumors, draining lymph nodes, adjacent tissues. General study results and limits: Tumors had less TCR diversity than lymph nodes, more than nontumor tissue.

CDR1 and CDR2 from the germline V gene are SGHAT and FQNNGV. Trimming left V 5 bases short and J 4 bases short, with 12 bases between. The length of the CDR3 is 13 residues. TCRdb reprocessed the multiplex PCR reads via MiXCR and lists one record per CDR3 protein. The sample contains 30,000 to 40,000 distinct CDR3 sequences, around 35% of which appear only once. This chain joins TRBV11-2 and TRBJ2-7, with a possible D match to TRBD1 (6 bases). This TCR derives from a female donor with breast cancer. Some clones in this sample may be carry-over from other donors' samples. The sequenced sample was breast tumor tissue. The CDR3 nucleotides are TGTGCCAGCAGCAATGGTCAGGGGTACGAGCAGTACTTC. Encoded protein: CASSNGQGYEQYF.